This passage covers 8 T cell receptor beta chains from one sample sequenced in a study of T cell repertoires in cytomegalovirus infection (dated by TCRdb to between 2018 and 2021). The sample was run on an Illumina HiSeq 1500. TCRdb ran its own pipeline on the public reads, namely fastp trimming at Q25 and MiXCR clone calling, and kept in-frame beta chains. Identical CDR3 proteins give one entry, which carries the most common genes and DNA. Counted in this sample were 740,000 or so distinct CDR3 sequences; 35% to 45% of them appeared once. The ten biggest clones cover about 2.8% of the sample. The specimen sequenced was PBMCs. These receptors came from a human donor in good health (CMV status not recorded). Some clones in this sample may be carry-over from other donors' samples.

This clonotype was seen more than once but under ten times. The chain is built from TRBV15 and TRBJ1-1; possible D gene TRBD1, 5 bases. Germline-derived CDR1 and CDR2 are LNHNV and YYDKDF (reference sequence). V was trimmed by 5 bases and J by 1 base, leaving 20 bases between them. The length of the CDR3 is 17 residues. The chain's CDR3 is CATSQITRDSQNTEAFF. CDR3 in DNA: TGTGCCACCAGCCAAATTACCCGGGACTCCCAGAACACTGAAGCTTTCTTT.

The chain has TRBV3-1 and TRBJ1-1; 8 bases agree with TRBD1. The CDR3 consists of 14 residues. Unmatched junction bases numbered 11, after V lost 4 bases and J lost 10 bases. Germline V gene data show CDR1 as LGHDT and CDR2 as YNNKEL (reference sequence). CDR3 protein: CASSPLTGDRRAFF. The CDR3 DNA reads TGTGCCAGCAGCCCCTTGACAGGGGACCGGCGAGCTTTCTTT.

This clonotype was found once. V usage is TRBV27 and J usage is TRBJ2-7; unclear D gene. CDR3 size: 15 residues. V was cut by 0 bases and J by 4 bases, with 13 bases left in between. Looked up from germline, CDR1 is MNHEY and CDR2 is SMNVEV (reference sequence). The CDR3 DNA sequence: TGTGCCAGCAGTTTATCGTCAGGACCAAAATACGAGCAGTACTTC. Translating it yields CASSLSSGPKYEQYF.

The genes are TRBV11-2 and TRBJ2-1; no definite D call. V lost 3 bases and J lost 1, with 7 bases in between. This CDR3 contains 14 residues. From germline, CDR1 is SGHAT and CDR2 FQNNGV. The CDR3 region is CASSFWGSYNEQFF. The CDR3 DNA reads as TGTGCCAGCAGCTTTTGGGGTTCCTACAATGAGCAGTTCTTC.

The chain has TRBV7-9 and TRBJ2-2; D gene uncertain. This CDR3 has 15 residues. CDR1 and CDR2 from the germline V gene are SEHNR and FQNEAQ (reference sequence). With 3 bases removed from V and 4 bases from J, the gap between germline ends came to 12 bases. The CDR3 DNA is TGTGCCAGCAGCTTGCGGCAGCTAGGCACCGGGGAGCTGTTTTTT. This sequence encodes CASSLRQLGTGELFF. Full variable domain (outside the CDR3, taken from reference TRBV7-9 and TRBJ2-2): DTGVSQNPRHKITKRGQNVTFRCDPISEHNRLYWYRQTLGQGPEFLTYFQNEAQLEKSRLLSDRFSAERPKGSFSTLEIQRTEQGDSAMYLCASSLRQLGTGELFFGEGSRLTVL.

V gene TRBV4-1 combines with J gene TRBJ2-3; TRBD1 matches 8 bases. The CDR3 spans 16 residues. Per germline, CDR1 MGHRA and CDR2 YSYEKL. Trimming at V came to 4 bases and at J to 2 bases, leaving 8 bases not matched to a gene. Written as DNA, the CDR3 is TGCGCCAGCAGCCCAACCAGGGGGCGGAACACAGATACGCAGTATTTT. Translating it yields CASSPTRGRNTDTQYF.

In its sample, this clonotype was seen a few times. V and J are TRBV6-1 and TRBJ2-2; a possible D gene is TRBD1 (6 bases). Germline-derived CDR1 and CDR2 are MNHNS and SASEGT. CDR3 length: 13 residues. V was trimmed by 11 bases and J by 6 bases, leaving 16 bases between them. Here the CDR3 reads CAVRTVGAGELFF. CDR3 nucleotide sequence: TGTGCCGTCCGGACAGTGGGGGCCGGGGAGCTGTTTTTT.

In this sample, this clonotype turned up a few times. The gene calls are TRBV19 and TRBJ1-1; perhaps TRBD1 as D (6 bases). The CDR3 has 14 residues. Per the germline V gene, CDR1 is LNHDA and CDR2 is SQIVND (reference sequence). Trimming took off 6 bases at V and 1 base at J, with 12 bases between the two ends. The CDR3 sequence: CASRTGHRNTEAFF. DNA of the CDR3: TGTGCCAGTAGGACGGGACATAGGAACACTGAAGCTTTCTTT.